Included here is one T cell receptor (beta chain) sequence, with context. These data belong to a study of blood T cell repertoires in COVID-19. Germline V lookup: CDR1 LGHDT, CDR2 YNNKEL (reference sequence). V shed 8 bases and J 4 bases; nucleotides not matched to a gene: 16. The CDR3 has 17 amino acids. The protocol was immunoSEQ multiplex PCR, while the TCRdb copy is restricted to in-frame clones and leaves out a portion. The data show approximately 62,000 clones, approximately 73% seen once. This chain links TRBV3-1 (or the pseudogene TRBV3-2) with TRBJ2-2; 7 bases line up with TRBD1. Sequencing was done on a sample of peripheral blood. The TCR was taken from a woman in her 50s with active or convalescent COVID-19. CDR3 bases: TGTGCCAGCTCACATCTTCTTAGGGGGCGAGGCACCGGGGAGCTGTTTTTT. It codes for CASSHLLRGRGTGELFF.